This TCR beta chain was sequenced during a study of blood T cell repertoires in COVID-19. This CDR3 spans 12 amino acids. Germline assignment: CDR1 SQVTM and CDR2 ANQGSEA. Unmatched junction bases numbered 7, after V lost 8 bases and J lost 7 bases. Some clones are missing from TCRdb's copy, which holds only in-frame ones; the method was immunoSEQ multiplex PCR. The sample includes 290,000 or so clones, around 89% seen only once; the top ten take approximately 4.5%. This rearrangement joins TRBV29-1 to TRBJ2-1, with TRBD2 matching 8 bases. This receptor was obtained from a woman between 18 and 29 years old with acute COVID-19. The sequencing sample was made of PBMCs or T cells enriched from blood (not recorded which). The CDR3 loop reads CSRGGVGNEQFF. CDR3 DNA sequence: TGCAGCCGGGGGGGCGTAGGGAATGAGCAGTTCTTC.